One sample yielded the 4 T cell receptor beta chains listed below, sequenced in a study of cytomegalovirus exposure and HLA in healthy donors. PCR amplification relied on 60 Vbeta primers (plus 13 Jbeta primers). The data were produced by immunoSEQ multiplex PCR, yet TCRdb's version contains in-frame clones alone and is incomplete. In all, the sample yields roughly 190,000 clones. The sample was PBMCs. Receptors were obtained from a man aged 30 to 39 in good health and CMV-seronegative.

The V and J genes are TRBV30 and TRBJ1-5; D might be TRBD1 (6 bases). V was clipped by 2 bases and J by 2 bases, with 10 bases between them. The length of the CDR3 is 14 residues. Germline CDR1 is GTSNPN and CDR2 is SVGIG (reference sequence). CDR3 DNA: TGTGCCTGGAGTTGGGGGGGCGGCAATCAGCCCCAGCATTTT. This gives the protein CAWSWGGGNQPQHF.

Here the CDR3 DNA reads TGTGCCAGTAGTATAGAAGACAGGAAACACACAGATACGCAGTATTTT. This translates into CASSIEDRKHTDTQYF. The chain is built from TRBV19 and TRBJ2-3, with D perhaps TRBD1 (6 bases). Germline V gives CDR1 LNHDA, CDR2 SQIVND (reference sequence). Deletions cut 0 bases from V and 2 bases from J, with 12 bases between. This CDR3 has 16 residues.

The V gene is TRBV7-2, the J gene TRBJ2-7; 11 nucleotides line up with TRBD2. The CDR3 consists of 15 residues. The germline CDR1 and CDR2 sequences are SGHTA and FQGNSA. The V gene end was trimmed by 1 base and the J gene end by 5 bases; junction bases not matched to a gene: 4. The CDR3 loop is CASSLGSTSGNEQYF. CDR3 coding DNA: TGTGCCAGCAGCTTAGGCTCGACTAGCGGGAACGAGCAGTACTTC.

The chain recombines TRBV7-9 with TRBJ1-2; TRBD1 might be the D (6 bases). Trimming removed 5 bases from V and 8 bases from J, with 12 bases in between. In germline, CDR1 is SEHNR, CDR2 FQNEAQ (reference sequence). CDR3 size: 12 residues. The CDR3 here is CASSLTGSGYTF. The CDR3 DNA reads TGTGCCAGCAGCCTAACAGGGAGCGGCTACACCTTC.